This T cell receptor beta chain emerged from a study of persistence of HIV-infected CD4 T cells. Germline CDR1 is MGHRA and CDR2 is YSYEKL. CDR3 size: 15 residues. Trimming pared 0 bases from V and 3 bases from J, leaving 10 bases between. The stimulus was an HIV-1 Gag 15-mer peptide pool, about 1 ug/peptide/mL. Responding CD4+ T cells were sorted by upregulation of both CD40 ligand and CD69. In regard to this clone: Antigen specificity is unknown.

The immunoSEQ assay was version 4, run in survey mode. Sequencing used immunoSEQ multiplex PCR; TCRdb keeps in-frame clones, though not all of them. The data contain around 9,200 clones, approximately 82% of them singletons. The clonotype comes from an adult woman with HIV who was CMV-seropositive. The chain couples TRBV4-1 to TRBJ2-3; D is uncertain. Source: CD4+ T cells sorted from PBMCs after roughly 18-hour stimulation, taken from a patient who received antiretroviral therapy. The chain's CDR3 is CASSQDTVQTDTQYF. DNA of the CDR3: TGCGCCAGCAGCCAAGATACGGTCCAGACAGATACGCAGTATTTT.